The rows below give T cell receptor beta chains drawn from one sample of a study of shared clonotypes between healthy human individuals. TCRdb's copy holds only in-frame clones and misses some; the assay was immunoSEQ multiplex PCR. The table has around 2.1 million clones, approximately 94% seen once. Sequenced sample: naive CD8+ T cells from PBMCs. These TCRs come from a man younger than 35 in good health. Some clones in this sample may be carry-over from other donors' samples. Both conserved end residues are part of each CDR3. The order of the fields is V gene, J gene, D gene, CDR3 protein. D genes are given only for firm matches.

v_call: TRBV28; j_call: TRBJ2-7; d_call: TRBD1; cdr3_aa: CATKGQSSYEQYF
v_call: TRBV28; j_call: TRBJ1-4; d_call: -; cdr3_aa: CASSFVGVREKLFF
v_call: TRBV30; j_call: TRBJ1-5; d_call: -; cdr3_aa: CAWKTGRLYSNQPQHF
v_call: TRBV9; j_call: TRBJ2-7; d_call: TRBD1; cdr3_aa: CASSVADRDREQYF
v_call: TRBV5-8; j_call: TRBJ2-3; d_call: -; cdr3_aa: CASSPKTRVADTQYF
v_call: TRBV27; j_call: TRBJ1-1; d_call: TRBD1; cdr3_aa: CASSGQGYVGGTEAFF
v_call: TRBV7-3; j_call: TRBJ2-2; d_call: -; cdr3_aa: CASSLQRVDTGELFF
v_call: TRBV9; j_call: TRBJ1-4; d_call: -; cdr3_aa: CASSSPVDPEKLFF
v_call: TRBV9; j_call: TRBJ2-7; d_call: TRBD2; cdr3_aa: CASSVGTSEQDEQYF
v_call: TRBV2; j_call: TRBJ2-7; d_call: TRBD2; cdr3_aa: CASSEIGPSGYEQYF
v_call: TRBV11-2; j_call: TRBJ1-4; d_call: TRBD1; cdr3_aa: CASSLRDSKGVFF